The 32 T cell receptor beta chains given below trace back to one sample, sequenced in a study of blood T cell repertoires in COVID-19. Produced via immunoSEQ multiplex PCR; TCRdb's table is partial and in-frame only. This sample has 150,000 to 200,000 clones, with approximately 90% found just once. The sample consisted of peripheral blood. The receptors here all came from an older woman who had recovered from COVID-19.

This rearrangement joins TRBV4-1 to TRBJ1-6; 9 nucleotides line up with TRBD1. CDR1 is MGHRA and CDR2 is YSYEKL in the germline V gene. The V segment lost 4 bases and the J segment 9 bases; nucleotides outside the gene matches: 4. This CDR3 region has 14 residues. Here the CDR3 reads CASSRGTGFSPLHF. The DNA for the CDR3 is TGCGCCAGCAGCCGCGGGACAGGGTTTTCACCCCTCCACTTT.

The CDR3 reads CASSPYLDRANTEAFF. CDR3 nucleotides: TGTGCCAGCTCACCATACCTTGACAGAGCCAACACTGAAGCTTTCTTT. The chain joins TRBV18 to TRBJ1-1; weak D call: TRBD1 (5 bases). Trimming shortened V by 2 bases and J by 2 bases, and 15 bases separated the two germline ends. Germline V gives CDR1 KGHSH, CDR2 LQKENI. There are 16 residues in the CDR3.

This chain joins TRBV5-1 and TRBJ1-2; TRBD1 matches 7 bases. The germline V gene has CDR1 SGHRS and CDR2 YFSETQ. CDR3 length: 13 residues. The trim removed 1 base at V and 4 bases at J, leaving 1 base unmatched. CDR3 in DNA: TGCGCCAGCAGCTTGCGACAGGGCTATGGCTACACCTTC. Encoded protein: CASSLRQGYGYTF. Combining the CDR3 with reference TRBV5-1 and TRBJ1-2 gives the whole variable domain KAGVTQTPRYLIKTRGQQVTLSCSPISGHRSVSWYQQTPGQGLQFLFEYFSETQRNKGNFPGRFSGRQFSNSRSEMNVSTLELGDSALYLCASSLRQGYGYTFGSGTRLTVV.

The CDR3, as DNA: TGTGCCAGCAGCTTGGACCCACAGGGTCCTGGGGCCAACGTCCTGACTTTC. Amino acid sequence: CASSLDPQGPGANVLTF. The chain employs TRBV5-4 and TRBJ2-6, with D perhaps matching TRBD1 (6 bases). The V and J ends lost 0 bases and 2 bases respectively, with 12 bases between them. Germline loops: CDR1 SGHNT, CDR2 YYREEE (reference sequence). The CDR3 totals 17 residues.

The chain links TRBV3-1 (or the pseudogene TRBV3-2) to TRBJ2-2; TRBD2 matches 7 bases. Germline V gene data show CDR1 as LGHDT and CDR2 as YNNKEL (reference sequence). V lost 2 bases, J lost 0 bases, and 3 bases stayed unmatched. The CDR3 is 16 residues long. The CDR3, as DNA: TGTGCCAGCAGCCAATCTAGCGGCGCGAACACCGGGGAGCTGTTTTTT. Translated, it gives CASSQSSGANTGELFF.

The J gene is TRBJ1-2, the V gene TRBV19; TRBD1 might be the D (6 bases). The CDR3 runs to 16 residues. Trimming took 4 bases from V and 4 from J, leaving 19 bases between them. The germline V gene encodes CDR1 LNHDA and CDR2 SQIVND (reference sequence). DNA of the CDR3: TGTGCCAGTAGTAACCGGGGGGCGGCGTCTGGCTATGGCTACACCTTC. This gives the protein CASSNRGAASGYGYTF. Full variable domain (rest looked up from reference TRBV19 and TRBJ1-2): DGGITQSPKYLFRKEGQNVTLSCEQNLNHDAMYWYRQDPGQGLRLIYYSQIVNDFQKGDIAEGYSVSREKKESFPLTVTSAQKNPTAFYLCASSNRGAASGYGYTFGSGTRLTVV.

V is TRBV2 and J is TRBJ2-1; 10 bases agree with TRBD2. CDR1 SNHLY and CDR2 FYNNEI come from the germline V gene. The length of the CDR3 is 15 residues. With V trimmed by 8 bases and J by 2 bases, 6 bases remained unmatched. CDR3 in DNA: TGTGCCAGCGGGGTCAGCGGGGGGGCCTACAATGAGCAGTTCTTC. Translating gives CASGVSGGAYNEQFF.

This chain links TRBV5-1 with TRBJ2-3; 9 nucleotides match TRBD2. CDR1 is SGHRS and CDR2 is YFSETQ in the germline V gene. The CDR3 contains 13 residues. V shed 4 bases and J 3 bases; nucleotides not matched to a gene: 0. CDR3 loop: CASSAGGTDTQYF. CDR3 nucleotides: TGCGCCAGCAGCGCGGGAGGGACAGATACGCAGTATTTT.

The gene calls are TRBV6-6 and TRBJ1-1, with D possibly matching TRBD1 (5 bases). Looked up from germline, CDR1 is MNHNY and CDR2 is SVGAGI (reference sequence). The CDR3 sequence is 13 residues long. Trimming took off 5 bases at V and 6 bases at J, with 13 bases between the two ends. Here the CDR3 DNA reads TGTGCCAGCAGTGCAACGGGGGGGGCTGAAGCTTTCTTT. Amino acids: CASSATGGAEAFF.

The chain joins TRBV5-1 to TRBJ1-1; TRBD1 is a possible D gene (6 bases). V lost 1 base and J lost 2, with 12 bases in between. Germline V gene sequence: CDR1 SGHRS, CDR2 YFSETQ. This CDR3 is 15 amino acids long. CDR3 DNA: TGCGCCAGCAGCTTGACAGGGTCAAGAAACACTGAAGCTTTCTTT. This encodes CASSLTGSRNTEAFF.

The rearrangement joins TRBV5-5 to TRBJ2-5, with TRBD1 matching 12 bases. The V segment lost 4 bases and the J segment 11 bases; nucleotides outside the gene matches: 15. This CDR3 has 16 amino acids. Germline assignment: CDR1 SGHKS and CDR2 YYEKEE (reference sequence). The CDR3 coding sequence is TGTGCCAGCAGCACGGGTCCCGGGACAGGGGGCCTAGGGCAGTACTTC. Its protein product is CASSTGPGTGGLGQYF.

The V gene is TRBV27, the J gene TRBJ1-2; 8 nucleotides align to TRBD1. Germline V CDR1 and CDR2: MNHEY, SMNVEV (reference sequence). V was clipped by 3 bases and J by 7 bases; unmatched bases: 13. The CDR3 has 16 amino acids. The CDR3 coding sequence is TGTGCCAGCAGTTTCGGGGACAGGCCAAACACGGCTGGCTACACCTTC. Its protein product is CASSFGDRPNTAGYTF.

The rearrangement joins TRBV14 to TRBJ1-2; 9 bases map to TRBD1. The CDR3 loop spans 16 amino acids. Trimming at V came to 4 bases and at J to 6 bases, leaving 12 bases not matched to a gene. Germline CDR1 reads SGHDN; CDR2 reads FVKESK. CDR3 DNA sequence: TGTGCCAGCAGCCCTTACCGGACAGGGGCCGTCGATGGCTACACCTTC. Amino acids: CASSPYRTGAVDGYTF.

The rearrangement links TRBV3-1 (or the pseudogene TRBV3-2) to TRBJ2-7; D is uncertain. This CDR3 has 13 residues. CDR1 and CDR2 (germline): LGHDT, YNNKEL (reference sequence). V was trimmed by 0 bases and J by 6 bases, leaving 9 bases between them. The CDR3 spells CASSQDRRAEQYF. CDR3 DNA sequence: TGTGCCAGCAGCCAAGATCGTAGAGCCGAGCAGTACTTC.

The chain uses TRBV18 and TRBJ1-4, with D uncertain. Germline V gives CDR1 KGHSH, CDR2 LQKENI. V was clipped by 0 bases and J by 7 bases, with 15 bases between them. The CDR3 runs 16 residues. In DNA form, the CDR3 reads TGTGCCAGCTCACCACCGTCACGCCGGGGAAGTGAAAAACTGTTTTTT. It encodes CASSPPSRRGSEKLFF.

CDR3 DNA sequence: TGCAGCGGAAACAGGGCCGAAGAGACCCAGTACTTC. It encodes CSGNRAEETQYF. The genes are TRBV29-1 and TRBJ2-5, with a weak D call TRBD1 (6 bases). Germline V lookup: CDR1 SQVTM, CDR2 ANQGSEA. V was shortened by 7 bases and J by 3 bases, with 12 bases between the two germline ends. The CDR3 has 12 amino acids.

This clone was seen once. The chain joins TRBV5-5 to TRBJ2-5, with D unclear. V dropped 0 bases and J dropped 1 base, with 7 bases sitting between them. The CDR3 contains 14 residues. Germline V gene lookup returns CDR1 SGHKS and CDR2 YYEKEE (reference sequence). CDR3 sequence reads: CASSLVTPQETQYF. CDR3 coding DNA: TGTGCCAGCAGCTTGGTGACACCCCAAGAGACCCAGTACTTC.

J is TRBJ1-5 and V is TRBV15, with 7 bases that match TRBD1. With V trimmed by 3 bases and J by 3 bases, 5 bases remained unmatched. Germline CDR1 reads LNHNV; CDR2 reads YYDKDF (reference sequence). The CDR3 extends over 15 amino acids. In nucleotides, the CDR3 is TGTGCCACCAGCAGTCCGACAGGGTTCAATCAGCCCCAGCATTTT. Its translation is CATSSPTGFNQPQHF.

The CDR3 region is CASSPQGQDSGNTIYF. The CDR3 DNA reads as TGCGCCAGCAGCCCTCAGGGCCAGGACTCTGGAAACACCATATATTTT. The rearrangement uses TRBV5-1 and TRBJ1-3; possibly TRBD1 for D (5 bases). Germline V gives CDR1 SGHRS, CDR2 YFSETQ. Trimming pared 4 bases from V and 0 bases from J, leaving 14 bases between. The CDR3 has 16 residues.

This chain links TRBV20-1 with TRBJ1-2; no reliable D call. V lost 6 bases to trimming and J lost 5 bases, with 10 bases between them. The CDR3 runs to 11 residues. Germline CDR1 reads DFQATT; CDR2 reads SNEGSKA (reference sequence). The CDR3 coding sequence is TGCAGTGCCTATGTCTTTTATGGCTACACCTTC. Translating gives CSAYVFYGYTF.

This rearrangement joins TRBV27 to TRBJ2-1, with TRBD2 matching 8 bases. Germline V gene lookup returns CDR1 MNHEY and CDR2 SMNVEV (reference sequence). The J segment lost 9 bases and the V segment lost 5 bases, leaving 12 bases of the junction unmatched. There are 15 residues in the CDR3. Here the CDR3 reads CASSKDYGGASEQFF. CDR3 bases: TGTGCCAGCAGTAAAGATTACGGGGGGGCCAGTGAGCAGTTCTTC.

This chain connects TRBV3-1 (or the pseudogene TRBV3-2) to TRBJ2-1, with D unresolved. This CDR3 spans 14 amino acids. V was shortened by 1 base and J by 6 bases, with 10 bases between the two germline ends. Germline CDR1 and CDR2: LGHDT and YNNKEL (reference sequence). The CDR3 bases are TGTGCCAGCAGCCAAGTGAGGCTAGGCAATGAGCAGTTCTTC. It is translated as CASSQVRLGNEQFF.

This chain joins TRBV5-1 and TRBJ1-1, with D unresolved. The CDR3 is made up of 13 amino acids. Germline-derived CDR1 and CDR2 are SGHRS and YFSETQ. The V end lost 5 bases, the J end lost 1 base, and 9 bases lay between the germline ends. CDR3 residues: CASSVGWNTEAFF. The DNA for the CDR3 is TGCGCCAGCAGTGTCGGGTGGAACACTGAAGCTTTCTTT.

This clone was seen a single time. The chain couples TRBV6-5 to TRBJ2-2, with D maybe TRBD1 (6 bases). CDR3 length equals 15 residues. Germline V gives CDR1 MNHEY, CDR2 SVGAGI. V lost 5 bases, J lost 4 bases, and 14 bases lay in between. The CDR3 spells CASSIQGSATGELFF. In nucleotides, the CDR3 is TGTGCCAGCAGTATACAGGGTTCGGCCACCGGGGAGCTGTTTTTT.

The gene calls are TRBV5-1 and TRBJ1-1; tentatively, D is TRBD1 (6 bases). The V end was cut by 0 bases, the J end by 4 bases, with 16 bases between. Germline CDR1 and CDR2: SGHRS and YFSETQ. The CDR3 loop spans 16 amino acids. CDR3 loop: CASSLVWAGDGTEAFF. The CDR3 DNA sequence: TGCGCCAGCAGCTTGGTGTGGGCAGGGGATGGCACTGAAGCTTTCTTT.

V usage is TRBV27 and J usage is TRBJ2-7, with a possible D match to TRBD1 (6 bases). CDR1 and CDR2 from the germline V gene are MNHEY and SMNVEV (reference sequence). V gave up 11 bases and J gave up 3 bases, with 17 bases separating them. The CDR3 runs 13 residues. As DNA, the CDR3 is TGTGCCGGGCATTTGACAGGAAGCTACGAGCAGTACTTC. Protein sequence: CAGHLTGSYEQYF.

This clone was counted only a few times. V and J are TRBV3-1 (or the pseudogene TRBV3-2) and TRBJ2-5, with 8 bases lining up with TRBD2. Germline trimming cut 0 bases from V and 2 bases from J; bases unmatched to any gene: 8. The V gene's germline CDR1 is LGHDT and CDR2 YNNKEL (reference sequence). This CDR3 spans 17 amino acids. The CDR3 DNA follows: TGTGCCAGCAGCCAAGACTCGGCGGGGGGCCAACAAGAGACCCAGTACTTC. Protein sequence: CASSQDSAGGQQETQYF.

The genes are TRBV10-3 and TRBJ2-3, with 8 bases fitting TRBD1. V lost 0 bases to trimming and J lost 0 bases; unmatched junction nucleotides: 5. The CDR3 loop spans 17 amino acids. The germline CDR1 and CDR2 sequences are ENHRY and SYGVKD. CDR3 nucleotides: TGTGCCATCAGTGAGTCGATAGGGACAGGCAGCACAGATACGCAGTATTTT. Protein: CAISESIGTGSTDTQYF.

This clone was observed a few times. The chain has TRBV10-3 and TRBJ2-5; 9 bases are a match to TRBD1. CDR1 ENHRY and CDR2 SYGVKD come from the germline V gene. V gave up 4 bases and J gave up 2 bases; unmatched junction bases: 2. This CDR3 is built from 14 residues. The CDR3 DNA reads TGTGCCATCAGTGCGGGGACAGGGCAAGAGACCCAGTACTTC. It encodes CAISAGTGQETQYF.

The chain employs TRBV14 and TRBJ2-2; D possibly corresponds to TRBD1 (5 bases). Trimming pared 5 bases from V and 7 bases from J, leaving 11 bases between. The CDR3 spans 13 residues. The germline V gene has CDR1 SGHDN and CDR2 FVKESK. CDR3 amino acids: CASSTRVDGELFF. In DNA form, the CDR3 reads TGTGCCAGCAGCACCAGGGTTGACGGGGAGCTGTTTTTT.

The chain carries TRBV18 and TRBJ2-5; D is perhaps TRBD1 (5 bases). Germline V gene data show CDR1 as KGHSH and CDR2 as LQKENI. CDR3 length: 14 residues. Deletions cut 1 base from V and 4 bases from J, with 10 bases between. The CDR3 here is CASSPLQGLETQYF. CDR3 bases: TGTGCCAGCTCACCACTGCAGGGTTTAGAGACCCAGTACTTC.

At least ten counts were recorded for this clone. V and J are TRBV9 and TRBJ2-7, with 9 bases aligning to TRBD2. Germline-derived CDR1 and CDR2 are SGDLS and YYNGEE. V gave up 0 bases and J gave up 0 bases; unmatched junction bases: 4. The CDR3 consists of 16 residues. The chain's CDR3 is CASSVGIAGASYEQYF. The CDR3 DNA follows: TGTGCCAGCAGCGTAGGGATAGCGGGGGCCTCCTACGAGCAGTACTTC.